A selection of T cell receptor beta chains follows, all from one sample in a study of cytomegalovirus exposure and HLA in healthy donors. Generated by immunoSEQ multiplex PCR, the TCRdb table keeps only in-frame clones and is missing some. Of about 190,000 clones detected, roughly 83% appear once; the ten largest clones hold about 1.4%. Sequenced material: PBMCs. The receptors shown here come from a woman aged 50 to 65 in good health and CMV-seronegative. Each CDR3 is given with its conserved first and last residue. The order of the fields is J gene, D gene, V gene, clone size, CDR3 DNA, CDR3 protein. A D gene is named only where the DNA matches it firmly. Clone size is stated in some rows and not others, as once, few, many or a class when expanded.

TRBJ1-2 | - | TRBV6-1 | - | TGTGCCAGCAGCCGGACAAATGGCTACACCTTC | CASSRTNGYTF
TRBJ1-2 | TRBD1 | TRBV4-3 | once | TGCGCCAGCAGCCAAGATCTTTGGGGACAGGGGACTAACTATGGCTACACCTTC | CASSQDLWGQGTNYGYTF
TRBJ2-1 | TRBD2 | TRBV7-9 | - | TGTGCCAGCAGCTCAACCCGGACTAGCGCGCACCTAAACTACAATGAGCAGTTCTTC | CASSSTRTSAHLNYNEQFF
TRBJ2-1 | - | TRBV14 | - | TGTGCCAGCAGCGCCTACTCCTTAAGTAACTCCTACAATGAGCAGTTCTTC | CASSAYSLSNSYNEQFF
TRBJ2-2 | - | TRBV6-4 | - | TGTGCCAGCAGCCCCAGGGGTGGCACCGGGGAGCTGTTTTTT | CASSPRGGTGELFF
TRBJ2-3 | TRBD2 | TRBV27 | - | TGTGCCAGCAGCCTTGGTCCGGGGGGAGCCACAGATACGCAGTATTTT | CASSLGPGGATDTQYF
TRBJ1-1 | - | TRBV19 | - | TGTGCCAGTAGCCCCGAGACGGGGGTTGGAGGTGAAGCTTTCTTT | CASSPETGVGGEAFF
TRBJ1-5 | TRBD1 | TRBV7-9 | - | TGTGCCAGCAGTAAGACAGGGAACAATCAGCCCCAGCATTTT | CASSKTGNNQPQHF
TRBJ2-1 | TRBD1 | TRBV28 | - | TGTGCCAGCAGCTTTATCGGGACAGGGGTACCAAACAATGAGCAGTTCTTC | CASSFIGTGVPNNEQFF
TRBJ1-3 | - | TRBV10-3 | - | TGTGCCATCAGAGAGTTTCCAGGAAACACCATATATTTT | CAIREFPGNTIYF
TRBJ1-1 | - | TRBV29-1 | once | TGCAGCGTTGCTGGGGGGGCGAGGAACACTGAAGCTTTCTTT | CSVAGGARNTEAFF
TRBJ2-7 | - | TRBV6-1 | - | TGTGCCAGCAGTGGAGGGTTACAGTTTAGCTCCTACGAGCAGTACTTC | CASSGGLQFSSYEQYF
TRBJ2-5 | TRBD2 | TRBV7-9 | - | TGTGCCAGCAGCTTATCGGGTAGCGGGGGAGAGACCCAGTACTTC | CASSLSGSGGETQYF
TRBJ2-1 | - | TRBV4-3 | - | TGCGCCAGCAGCCACACTGGTCTTCTAGCGAGCTCCTACAATGAGCAGTTCTTC | CASSHTGLLASSYNEQFF
TRBJ2-2 | TRBD2 | TRBV4-3 | - | TGCGCCAGCAGCCCTGGCGGGACTAGCGGGACCCCGAACACCGGGGAGCTGTTTTTT | CASSPGGTSGTPNTGELFF
TRBJ1-5 | TRBD1 | TRBV28 | - | TGTGCCAGCAGTTCTGGGGACAGGGGCAATCAGCCCCAGCATTTT | CASSSGDRGNQPQHF
TRBJ1-1 | TRBD1 | TRBV5-6 | - | TGTGCCAGCAGTTCCCCGGGACAGCAGAACACTGAAGCTTTCTTT | CASSSPGQQNTEAFF
TRBJ1-4 | - | TRBV7-2 | - | TGTGCCAGCAGCTTAGTGCGGGTAGGGGAAAAACTGTTTTTT | CASSLVRVGEKLFF
TRBJ1-1 | - | TRBV19 | - | TGTGCCAGTAGAGGCGCAGGGTCTGAAGCTTTCTTT | CASRGAGSEAFF
TRBJ1-1 | TRBD1 | TRBV5-1 | few | TGCGCCAGCAGCGTACAGGGGTGGGACACTGAAGCTTTCTTT | CASSVQGWDTEAFF
TRBJ2-5 | TRBD2 | TRBV5-6 | - | TGTGCCAGCAGCTTTTCCCAGCGGGGGGGCCTAGAGACCCAGTACTTC | CASSFSQRGGLETQYF
TRBJ2-5 | TRBD2 | TRBV5-5 | - | TGTGCCAGTGCTAAACTAGCGCAACAAGAGACCCAGTACTTC | CASAKLAQQETQYF
TRBJ2-1 | TRBD2 | TRBV11-1 | - | TGTGCCAGCAGCTTAGGACTAGCGGCCTCCTACAATGAGCAGTTCTTC | CASSLGLAASYNEQFF
TRBJ2-1 | - | TRBV28 | - | TGTGCCAGCAGGGCCGCCTACAATGAGCAGTTCTTC | CASRAAYNEQFF
TRBJ2-3 | - | TRBV18 | - | TGTGCCAGCTCACCCACTAGCACAGATACGCAGTATTTT | CASSPTSTDTQYF
TRBJ1-3 | - | TRBV28 | - | TGTGCCAGCAGTGTGCAAGGGGGAGTATGGAACACCATATATTTT | CASSVQGGVWNTIYF
TRBJ1-4 | - | TRBV5-4 | - | TGTGCCAGCAGCCTTAAGGGGCCCAATGAAAAACCGTTTTTT | CASSLKGPNEKPFF
TRBJ2-1 | - | TRBV5-4 | - | TGTGCCAGCAGTGAGGGTTCTAGCTCCTACAATGAGCAGTTCTTC | CASSEGSSSYNEQFF
TRBJ2-1 | - | TRBV5-5 | - | TGTGCCAGCAGCTTGTGGCTTATCTCCTACAATGAGCAGTTCTTC | CASSLWLISYNEQFF
TRBJ1-2 | - | TRBV19 | - | TGTGCCAGCAGGACAGACCGCTATGGCTACACCTTC | CASRTDRYGYTF
TRBJ2-2 | TRBD2 | TRBV7-2 | - | TGTGCCAGCAGCTTAAGGCCTAGCGGGGTCACCGGGGAGCTGTTTTTT | CASSLRPSGVTGELFF
TRBJ2-1 | - | TRBV5-1 | once | TGCGCCAGCAGCTTAACAGGGGCACAGCGGGCTAACGAGCAGTTCTTC | CASSLTGAQRANEQFF
TRBJ2-7 | TRBD2 | TRBV19 | - | TGTGCCAGTAGTACCCTAGCGGGAGGGATCTACGAGCAGTACTTC | CASSTLAGGIYEQYF
TRBJ2-1 | - | TRBV7-3 | - | TGTGCCAGCAGCTTAGGGCTCAATGAGCAGTTCTTC | CASSLGLNEQFF
TRBJ1-2 | - | TRBV19 | - | TGTGCCACCAGCTTTCGGGGAGAGTATGGCTACACCTTC | CATSFRGEYGYTF
TRBJ1-2 | TRBD1 | TRBV2 | few | TGTGCCAGCAGTGCCCGGACAGGGACATATGGCTACACCTTC | CASSARTGTYGYTF
TRBJ2-3 | - | TRBV4-3 | - | TGCGCCAGCAGCCGGGGACTCACCAGCACAGATACGCAGTATTTT | CASSRGLTSTDTQYF
TRBJ2-3 | TRBD2 | TRBV7-2 | - | TGTGCCAGCAGCTTAAGCGGGAGAGGCACAGATACGCAGTATTTT | CASSLSGRGTDTQYF
TRBJ2-2 | TRBD1 | TRBV5-4 | - | TGTGCCAGCACCTCGGGACAGGGTACCCCCGCGAACACCGGGGAGCTGTTTTTT | CASTSGQGTPANTGELFF
TRBJ1-2 | TRBD1 | TRBV6-6 | few | TGTGCCAGCAGTTACCAGGGACAGGGAGAGAGAGACTTC | CASSYQGQGERDF
TRBJ2-2 | TRBD2 | TRBV27 | - | TGTGCCAGCAGTGACGGGATGGCTAGCGGGTTGACCGGGGAGCTGTTTTTT | CASSDGMASGLTGELFF
TRBJ1-3 | - | TRBV21-1 | - | TGTGCCAGCAGCAATGTTAGCTCTGGAAACACCATATATTTT | CASSNVSSGNTIYF
TRBJ2-7 | - | TRBV10-3 | - | TGTGCCACCTCCCGGGATCAATACGAGCAGTACTTC | CATSRDQYEQYF
TRBJ1-2 | - | TRBV5-1 | - | TGCGCCAGCAGCCTAAGGGCGGACTCCTATGGCTACACCTTC | CASSLRADSYGYTF
TRBJ2-7 | TRBD1 | TRBV6-5 | - | TGTGCCAGCAGTTACTGGGACAGCGAATCGGAGCAGTACTTC | CASSYWDSESEQYF
TRBJ1-2 | - | TRBV4-1 | - | TGCGCCAGCAGCCAAGATGGCGGGAGGCGGAGGGGCTACACCTTC | CASSQDGGRRRGYTF
TRBJ1-4 | TRBD1 | TRBV6-6 | - | TGTGCCAGCAACACACAGGGGGCAACTAATGAAAAACTGTTTTTT | CASNTQGATNEKLFF
TRBJ2-3 | TRBD2 | TRBV29-1 | - | TGCAGCGTTGAAGATCTAGCGGGAGCAGGATATACGCAGTATTTT | CSVEDLAGAGYTQYF
TRBJ2-1 | - | TRBV18 | - | TGTGCCAGCTCACCCACTCAACTCAATGAGCAGTTCTTC | CASSPTQLNEQFF
TRBJ1-2 | - | TRBV18 | - | TGTGCCAGCTCACCTCGGGACTTCCCAGGAGGTGGCTACACCTTC | CASSPRDFPGGGYTF
TRBJ2-1 | TRBD2 | TRBV4-2 | - | TGTGCCAGCAGCCAAGATACTAGCGGGAGCTTTGGTGAGCAGTTCTTC | CASSQDTSGSFGEQFF
TRBJ2-3 | - | TRBV5-1 | - | TGCGCCAGCCCTCGAGTGGATACGCAGTATTTT | CASPRVDTQYF
TRBJ2-1 | TRBD2 | TRBV9 | - | TGTGCCAGCAGCGTAGCTCGCGGGGGGGCCCCTGAGCAGTTCTTC | CASSVARGGAPEQFF
TRBJ2-1 | TRBD2 | TRBV6-1 | - | TGTGCCAGCAGCTTAGCGGGAGGAAACAATGAGCAGTTCTTC | CASSLAGGNNEQFF
TRBJ2-7 | TRBD2 | TRBV28 | - | TGTGCCAGCAGTTCCAGGCTAGCGGGGCTCCGCTACGAGCAGTACTTC | CASSSRLAGLRYEQYF
TRBJ1-1 | - | TRBV7-9 | - | TGCGCCAGCAGCCAAGAGTTGCCAATGAACACTGAAGCTTTCTTT | CASSQELPMNTEAFF
TRBJ2-5 | - | TRBV9 | - | TGTGCCAGCAGCAAAGACCCACGGACCCGGGGGGAGACCCAGTACTTC | CASSKDPRTRGETQYF
TRBJ2-4 | TRBD2 | TRBV7-2 | - | TGTGCCAGCAGCTTAGGGTATAGCGGGATTCTAGCCAAAAACATTCAGTACTTC | CASSLGYSGILAKNIQYF